Listed below are T cell receptor beta chains from one sample, sequenced in a study of vaccination and CD4 T cells after COVID-19. Their antigen targets remain unknown. TCRdb analysed the PCR reads with MiXCR anew, one entry per CDR3 protein. The data show roughly 20,000 distinct CDR3 sequences, around half seen once. Sequenced sample: CD4+ T cells from blood, cultured in vitro. The source is a human donor who had recovered from COVID-19. Both conserved end residues are part of each CDR3. The order of the fields is clone size, V gene, D gene, J gene, CDR3 length, CDR3 DNA, CDR3 protein. The D gene is left open where the match is weak. The size entry is marked missing in some rows and otherwise reads once, few, many or a size class.

clone_size: .; v_call: TRBV19; d_call: TRBD1; j_call: TRBJ2-2; cdr3_length: 15; cdr3_nt: TGTGCCAGTCTCCCCCCACTATACAGGGGCGGGGAGCTGTTTTTT; cdr3_aa: CASLPPLYRGGELFF
clone_size: few; v_call: TRBV27; d_call: .; j_call: TRBJ1-5; cdr3_length: 13; cdr3_nt: TGTGCCAGCAGTGCCTCGGGCAATCAGCCCCAGCATTTT; cdr3_aa: CASSASGNQPQHF
clone_size: .; v_call: TRBV20-1; d_call: .; j_call: TRBJ1-5; cdr3_length: 12; cdr3_nt: TGCAGTGCTAGACAGAGCAATCAGCCCCAGCATTTT; cdr3_aa: CSARQSNQPQHF
clone_size: .; v_call: TRBV19; d_call: TRBD1; j_call: TRBJ1-2; cdr3_length: 15; cdr3_nt: TGTGCCAGTAGTACTTGGACAGGCCGCCCTAATGGCTACACCTTC; cdr3_aa: CASSTWTGRPNGYTF
clone_size: .; v_call: TRBV25-1; d_call: TRBD2; j_call: TRBJ2-7; cdr3_length: 14; cdr3_nt: TGTGCCAGCAGTGACCGGACTAGCGGGTACGAGCAGTACTTC; cdr3_aa: CASSDRTSGYEQYF
clone_size: medium-sized; v_call: TRBV20-1; d_call: .; j_call: TRBJ1-5; cdr3_length: 16; cdr3_nt: TGCAGTGCTAGAGTAGCGGGAATAGAGAGCAATCAGCCCCAGCATTTT; cdr3_aa: CSARVAGIESNQPQHF
clone_size: .; v_call: TRBV7-9; d_call: .; j_call: TRBJ2-2; cdr3_length: 15; cdr3_nt: TGTGCCAGCAGCTCGACCGCCCAGGTTACCGGGGAGCTGTTTTTT; cdr3_aa: CASSSTAQVTGELFF
clone_size: few; v_call: TRBV27; d_call: TRBD1; j_call: TRBJ2-5; cdr3_length: 14; cdr3_nt: TGTGCCAGCAGTTTCTCGGGACAGGGAAAGACCCAGTACTTC; cdr3_aa: CASSFSGQGKTQYF
clone_size: .; v_call: TRBV6-1; d_call: .; j_call: TRBJ2-7; cdr3_length: 15; cdr3_nt: TGTGCCAGCAGTCCTTCACGGCCGGGTTCCTACGAGCAGTACTTC; cdr3_aa: CASSPSRPGSYEQYF
clone_size: few; v_call: TRBV7-9; d_call: .; j_call: TRBJ2-7; cdr3_length: 14; cdr3_nt: TGTGCCAGCAGCTTGGCAGGGTCCACGGGAGAGCAGTACTTC; cdr3_aa: CASSLAGSTGEQYF
clone_size: .; v_call: TRBV5-5; d_call: .; j_call: TRBJ2-5; cdr3_length: 13; cdr3_nt: TGTGCCAGCAGCTCGGACGCCTTGGGGACCCAGTACTTC; cdr3_aa: CASSSDALGTQYF
clone_size: once; v_call: TRBV6-1; d_call: .; j_call: TRBJ1-2; cdr3_length: 16; cdr3_nt: TGTGCCAGCAGTGCGTCTGGGGACTTCAATAGGGATGGCTACACCTTC; cdr3_aa: CASSASGDFNRDGYTF
clone_size: few; v_call: TRBV2; d_call: .; j_call: TRBJ1-6; cdr3_length: 15; cdr3_nt: TGTGCCAGCAGTGAGGGGAATCAAAGGAGTTCACCCCTCCACTTT; cdr3_aa: CASSEGNQRSSPLHF
clone_size: .; v_call: TRBV6-5; d_call: TRBD1; j_call: TRBJ1-2; cdr3_length: 15; cdr3_nt: TGTGCCAGCAGTTACTCGGGGACAGGGGGCTATGGCTACACCTTC; cdr3_aa: CASSYSGTGGYGYTF
clone_size: .; v_call: TRBV6-1; d_call: .; j_call: TRBJ2-7; cdr3_length: 14; cdr3_nt: TGTGCCAGCAGCCTCCGGCCGCTAACCTACGAGCAGTACTTC; cdr3_aa: CASSLRPLTYEQYF
clone_size: few; v_call: TRBV2; d_call: TRBD1; j_call: TRBJ1-5; cdr3_length: 12; cdr3_nt: TGTGCCAGCAGCGAAGGGGGCATGACCCAGCATTTT; cdr3_aa: CASSEGGMTQHF
clone_size: once; v_call: TRBV7-2; d_call: .; j_call: TRBJ2-7; cdr3_length: 14; cdr3_nt: TGTGCCAGCAGCACAACCCCAGGGGGGGGCGAGCAGTACTTC; cdr3_aa: CASSTTPGGGEQYF
clone_size: .; v_call: TRBV2; d_call: TRBD1; j_call: TRBJ1-2; cdr3_length: 12; cdr3_nt: TGTGCCAGAGGGACAGGGCCCTATGGCTACACCTTC; cdr3_aa: CARGTGPYGYTF
clone_size: few; v_call: TRBV4-3; d_call: TRBD1; j_call: TRBJ1-5; cdr3_length: 15; cdr3_nt: TGCGCCAGCAGCCGGGTAACAGGGGGGAATCAGCCCCAGCATTTT; cdr3_aa: CASSRVTGGNQPQHF
clone_size: .; v_call: TRBV14; d_call: .; j_call: TRBJ1-5; cdr3_length: 13; cdr3_nt: TGTGCCAGCAGCCAAGGGGTAGAGGGGCCCCAGCATTTT; cdr3_aa: CASSQGVEGPQHF
clone_size: .; v_call: TRBV12-3/TRBV12-4; d_call: .; j_call: TRBJ1-5; cdr3_length: 12; cdr3_nt: TGTGCCAGCAGTTTAGAAAGCCAGCCCCAGCATTTT; cdr3_aa: CASSLESQPQHF
clone_size: .; v_call: TRBV7-2; d_call: TRBD2; j_call: TRBJ2-1; cdr3_length: 16; cdr3_nt: TGTGCCAGCAGCTTAAGGCGGCTAGCGGGGGACAATGAGCAGTTCTTC; cdr3_aa: CASSLRRLAGDNEQFF
clone_size: .; v_call: TRBV11-2; d_call: .; j_call: TRBJ2-7; cdr3_length: 15; cdr3_nt: TGTGCCAGCAGCTTAGGGTTGGCAGCTACCTACGAGCAGTACTTC; cdr3_aa: CASSLGLAATYEQYF
clone_size: .; v_call: TRBV20-1; d_call: .; j_call: TRBJ2-3; cdr3_length: 13; cdr3_nt: TGCAGTGTCCGGGACCTTGAGGGAGATACGCAGTATTTT; cdr3_aa: CSVRDLEGDTQYF